The 30 T cell receptor beta chains in this list originate from one sample, sequenced in a study of molecular identifiers for immune sequencing clone quantification. TCRdb itself ran the PCR reads through MiXCR, one entry per CDR3 protein. The data show about 640,000 distinct CDR3 sequences, around 20% seen once. The sample consisted of naive CD8+ T cells from blood, with Jurkat cell RNA spiked in. The subset here: FACS-sorted CD8+CD4-CCR7+CD45RA+ naive T cells. Every receptor here comes from a human donor in good health. Some libraries in this study had Jurkat cell RNA spiked in.

This clonotype has at least ten counts. The J gene is TRBJ2-3, the V gene TRBV7-2; 7 positions agree with TRBD1. The CDR3 consists of 16 residues. V was clipped by 1 base and J by 2 bases; unmatched bases: 6. From germline, CDR1 is SGHTA and CDR2 FQGNSA. The CDR3 reads CASSLEGRGYTDTQYF. The DNA of the CDR3 is TGTGCCAGCAGCTTAGAGGGCAGGGGGTACACAGATACGCAGTATTTT.

About this clonotype itself: It may be a read error: a sequence one base away is much more abundant. This chain uses TRBV5-1 with TRBJ2-7, with D perhaps assigned TRBD1 or TRBD2 (5 bases each). Germline V CDR1 and CDR2: SGHRS, YFSETQ. Trimming shortened V by 9 bases and J by 2 bases, and 15 bases separated the two germline ends. This CDR3 has 13 residues. The CDR3 region has the DNA TGCGCCAACAGTCATGAGGGGACCTACGAGCAGTACTTC. Translation: CANSHEGTYEQYF.

For this clonotype: A much larger clone differs from this one at a single base, so this may be a read error. The J gene is TRBJ2-5, the V gene TRBV20-1; D gene ambiguous. The CDR3 totals 12 residues. CDR1 DFQATT and CDR2 SNEGSKA come from the germline V gene (reference sequence). The CDR3 loop reads CSARGSQETLYF. The CDR3 DNA reads TGCAGTGCTAGAGGCAGCCAAGAGACCCTGTACTTC.

With regard to this clonotype: This may come from a read error, since a much larger clone is one base off. V and J are TRBV7-9 and TRBJ2-7, with TRBD1 matching over 7 bases. Germline V lookup: CDR1 SEHNR, CDR2 FQNEAQ (reference sequence). This CDR3 has 16 residues. CDR3 nucleotide sequence: TGTGCCAGCAGCCTGGGCGATGGGACAGACTCCTACGGGCAGTACTTC. Amino acids: CASSLGDGTDSYGQYF.

This chain connects TRBV7-2 to TRBJ2-7; no definite D call. The ends were cut back, 1 base at V and 4 bases at J, with 11 bases in the middle. Germline lookup yields CDR1 SGHTA and CDR2 FQGNSA. This CDR3 comprises 14 residues. DNA for the CDR3: TGTGCCAGCAGCTTAGGGCTCCTACATTACGAGCAGTACTTC. Translated, it gives CASSLGLLHYEQYF.

This clonotype was picked up a small number of times. This chain connects TRBV20-1 to TRBJ2-1, with 12 bases fitting TRBD2. Germline-derived CDR1 and CDR2 are DFQATT and SNEGSKA (reference sequence). The CDR3 length is 16 residues. J gave up 4 bases and V 0 bases, and 4 bases lay outside the gene matches. CDR3: CSARERLAGAYNEQFF. The DNA of the CDR3 is TGCAGTGCTAGAGAGAGACTAGCGGGAGCATACAATGAGCAGTTCTTC.

The chain employs TRBV9 and TRBJ2-1, with 15 bases fitting TRBD2. The CDR3 consists of 20 residues. Germline lookup yields CDR1 SGDLS and CDR2 YYNGEE. Trimming at V came to 4 bases and at J to 1 base, leaving 12 bases not matched to a gene. The DNA of the CDR3 is TGTGCCAGCAGCTCCCGACCCGGGACTAGCGGGAGGAGTTCCTACAATGAGCAGTTCTTC. It translates to CASSSRPGTSGRSSYNEQFF.

About this clonotype: Possible read error: a much larger clone is one base away. The chain is built from TRBV5-4 and TRBJ2-7, with 7 positions matching TRBD1. This CDR3 has 13 amino acids. Per the germline V gene, CDR1 is SGHNT and CDR2 is YYREEE (reference sequence). CDR3 in DNA: TGTACCAGCAGACGGGACAGTTCCTACGAGCAGTACTTC. Protein sequence: CTSRRDSSYEQYF.

The table lists this clonotype with a few counts. The V gene is TRBV9, the J gene TRBJ2-2, with a weak D call TRBD2 (6 bases). V was cut by 2 bases and J by 1 base, with 9 bases left in between. This CDR3 has 15 residues. Per germline, CDR1 SGDLS and CDR2 YYNGEE. CDR3 in amino acids: CASSVTRVNTGELFF. CDR3 DNA: TGTGCCAGCAGCGTGACTAGGGTGAACACCGGGGAGCTGTTTTTT.

This clonotype was detected a few times. This chain connects TRBV6-5 to TRBJ1-2, with unresolved D. This CDR3 region has 17 residues. Germline lookup yields CDR1 MNHEY and CDR2 SVGAGI. V lost 0 bases to trimming and J lost 1 base, with 15 bases between them. CDR3 coding DNA: TGTGCCAGCAGTTACTCGATTGAATACGGAGATAACTATGGCTACACCTTC. It yields the protein CASSYSIEYGDNYGYTF.

This clonotype has at least ten counts. The rearrangement links TRBV2 to TRBJ2-7, with D possibly TRBD2 on 6 matching bases. The germline gives CDR1 SNHLY, CDR2 FYNNEI. This CDR3 contains 14 residues. Trimming stripped 3 bases from V and 2 bases from J, with 11 bases between. CDR3: CASSDPAGTYEQYF. CDR3 coding DNA: TGTGCCAGCAGTGATCCTGCGGGGACCTACGAGCAGTACTTC. Drawing the rest from reference TRBV2 and TRBJ2-7, the complete variable domain is EPEVTQTPSHQVTQMGQEVILRCVPISNHLYFYWYRQILGQKVEFLVSFYNNEISEKSEIFDDQFSVERPDGSNFTLKIRSTKLEDSAMYFCASSDPAGTYEQYFGPGTRLTVT.

This clonotype has ten or more counts. This chain joins TRBV30 and TRBJ2-1; possibly TRBD1 for D (6 bases). Germline loops: CDR1 GTSNPN, CDR2 SVGIG (reference sequence). Trimming removed 8 bases from V and 2 bases from J, with 13 bases in between. This CDR3 is built from 13 residues. This chain's CDR3 is CAGERTAYNEQFF. The CDR3 nucleotides are TGTGCCGGTGAAAGGACAGCCTACAATGAGCAGTTCTTC.

Only a few counts were recorded for this clonotype. The chain uses TRBV30 and TRBJ1-1, with no clear D. Germline CDR1 GTSNPN, CDR2 SVGIG (reference sequence). The CDR3 spans 14 residues. The V end was cut by 2 bases, the J end by 2 bases, with 12 bases between. CDR3 protein: CAWSPVGFNTEAFF. Written as DNA, the CDR3 is TGTGCCTGGAGTCCTGTGGGGTTTAACACTGAAGCTTTCTTT. The whole variable domain, filled in from reference TRBV30 and TRBJ1-1, reads SQTIHQWPATLVQPVGSPLSLECTVEGTSNPNLYWYRQAAGRGLQLLFYSVGIGQISSEVPQNLSASRPQDRQFILSSKKLLLSDSGFYLCAWSPVGFNTEAFFGQGTRLTVV.

Ten or more counts support this clonotype. The chain is built from TRBV27 and TRBJ2-5; TRBD1 matches at 9 bases. The CDR3 contains 15 residues. Germline V CDR1 and CDR2: MNHEY, SMNVEV (reference sequence). V shed 2 bases and J 2 bases; nucleotides not matched to a gene: 3. In DNA, the CDR3 is TGTGCCAGCAGTTTAGACAGGGGGGGTCAAGAGACCCAGTACTTC. Protein product: CASSLDRGGQETQYF.

This clonotype was counted many times. V is TRBV19 and J is TRBJ2-1; D is ambiguous. Germline CDR1 reads LNHDA; CDR2 reads SQIVND (reference sequence). The CDR3 loop spans 17 amino acids. The V end was cut by 1 base, the J end by 0 bases, with 13 bases between. Here the CDR3 reads CASSIGSGPSSYNEQFF. CDR3 DNA: TGTGCCAGTAGTATAGGTTCGGGCCCAAGCTCCTACAATGAGCAGTTCTTC.

About this clonotype: A much larger clone is a single base away; this may be a read error. The chain couples TRBV3-1 to TRBJ2-3, with no clear D. Germline CDR1 LGHDT, CDR2 YNNKEL (reference sequence). This CDR3 region has 12 residues. V was clipped by 4 bases and J by 8 bases, with 10 bases between them. The CDR3 DNA sequence: TGTGCCAGCAGCCCCAATGTAGGTACGCAGTATTTT. Encoded protein: CASSPNVGTQYF.

This clonotype was detected many times. V is TRBV7-9 and J is TRBJ2-1, with 10 bases matching TRBD2. The CDR3 consists of 17 residues. Germline CDR1 is SEHNR and CDR2 is FQNEAQ (reference sequence). The junction had 8 bases not matched to a gene; V was cut back by 4 bases and J by 2 bases. CDR3 sequence reads: CASSSNIAGGTYNEQFF. CDR3 DNA sequence: TGTGCCAGCAGCTCGAATATAGCGGGAGGTACCTACAATGAGCAGTTCTTC.

At least ten counts were recorded for this clonotype. V gene TRBV11-2 combines with J gene TRBJ1-4, with TRBD1 as a possible D gene (6 bases). V lost 1 base and J 8 bases, leaving 11 bases between the germline ends. The CDR3 extends over 14 amino acids. Germline CDR1 SGHAT, CDR2 FQNNGV. The CDR3 here is CASSLAGAEEKLFF. CDR3 nucleotides: TGTGCCAGCAGCTTAGCAGGGGCTGAGGAAAAACTGTTTTTT.

This clonotype was seen repeatedly, ten times or more. V usage is TRBV6-5 and J usage is TRBJ1-5; D is uncertain. The CDR3 covers 13 residues. The V gene lost 0 bases and the J gene lost 11 bases, with 11 bases spanning the gap. Germline V gene lookup returns CDR1 MNHEY and CDR2 SVGAGI. The CDR3 region is CASSYSTSSAQHF. The CDR3 nucleotides are TGTGCCAGCAGTTACTCGACCTCTTCAGCCCAGCATTTT.

This clonotype turned up a few times. The V call is TRBV7-9, the J call TRBJ2-1; 10 bases are shared with TRBD1. This CDR3 has 17 amino acids. Germline trimming cut 5 bases from V and 5 bases from J; bases unmatched to any gene: 12. Germline V gene sequence: CDR1 SEHNR, CDR2 FQNEAQ (reference sequence). The CDR3 protein is CASSPRGPGQGNNEQFF. The CDR3 bases are TGTGCCAGCAGCCCAAGGGGGCCGGGACAGGGGAACAATGAGCAGTTCTTC.

This clonotype has ten or more counts. The V gene is TRBV6-2 or TRBV6-3, the J gene TRBJ2-7; 8 positions agree with TRBD2. The CDR3 is 13 residues long. The junction had 6 bases not matched to a gene; V was cut back by 6 bases and J by 5 bases. The germline CDR1 and CDR2 sequences are MNHEY and SVGEGT. CDR3 in DNA: TGTGCCAGCAGAGAACGACTAGCGAACGAGCAGTACTTC. Amino acids: CASRERLANEQYF.

Regarding this clonotype: A much larger clone lies a single base off, so this may be a read error. The V gene is TRBV5-1, the J gene TRBJ2-7, with 7 bases identical to TRBD2. The V gene's germline CDR1 is SGHRS and CDR2 YFSETQ. Losses at the gene ends were 4 bases for V and 3 bases for J; bases not matched to a gene: 13. The CDR3 covers 16 residues. CDR3 nucleotides: TGCGCCAGCAGCCCACGGACTGGCGGGAGTATCTACGAGCAGTACTTC. Protein sequence: CASSPRTGGSIYEQYF. The full variable domain, completed using reference TRBV5-1 and TRBJ2-7, is KAGVTQTPRYLIKTRGQQVTLSCSPISGHRSVSWYQQTPGQGLQFLFEYFSETQRNKGNFPGRFSGRQFSNSRSEMNVSTLELGDSALYLCASSPRTGGSIYEQYFGPGTRLTVT.

A remark on this clonotype: A read error is possible here, since a much larger clone lies one base away. The V gene is TRBV2, the J gene TRBJ1-4; 9 bases align to TRBD1. Germline loops: CDR1 SNHLY, CDR2 FYNNEI. The CDR3 has 15 residues. The CDR3 DNA reads as TGTGCCAGCAGAGCCGGGACAGGGATTAATGAAAGACTGTTTTTT. It specifies CASRAGTGINERLFF.

This clonotype was found a few times. The rearrangement uses TRBV4-3 and TRBJ2-3; 10 nucleotides line up with TRBD1. The CDR3 runs 21 residues. Germline V gene data show CDR1 as LGHNA and CDR2 as YSLEER. V gave up 0 bases and J gave up 2 bases; unmatched junction bases: 17. The chain's CDR3 is CASSQDSHFGAGTGATDTQYF. The CDR3 DNA reads as TGCGCCAGCAGCCAAGATAGCCACTTTGGTGCCGGGACAGGGGCCACAGATACGCAGTATTTT.

This clonotype turned up a few times. The chain couples TRBV19 to TRBJ2-5; tentative D call: TRBD1 (6 bases). The CDR3 contains 14 residues. V was pared by 10 bases and J by 3 bases, with 18 bases between. Germline values: CDR1 LNHDA, CDR2 SQIVND (reference sequence). CDR3: CATQQQGPKETQYF. The CDR3 nucleotides read TGTGCCACCCAACAACAGGGCCCCAAAGAGACCCAGTACTTC. Looking up the rest from reference TRBV19 and TRBJ2-5 gives the full variable domain: DGGITQSPKYLFRKEGQNVTLSCEQNLNHDAMYWYRQDPGQGLRLIYYSQIVNDFQKGDIAEGYSVSREKKESFPLTVTSAQKNPTAFYLCATQQQGPKETQYFGPGTRLLVL.

This clonotype has just a few counts. CDR3 amino acids: CAWSLEIGAFF. The CDR3, as DNA: TGTGCCTGGAGTTTGGAGATCGGGGCTTTCTTT. The gene calls are TRBV30 and TRBJ1-1, with D hard to call. The germline V gene has CDR1 GTSNPN and CDR2 SVGIG (reference sequence). This CDR3 contains 11 residues. V was clipped by 2 bases and J by 11 bases, with 12 bases between them.

Notes on this clonotype: No conserved phenylalanine or tryptophan ends this CDR3, so it is likely a read error. The rearrangement links TRBV27 to TRBJ2-3; TRBD2 agrees at 9 bases. With V trimmed by 1 base and J by 1 base, 12 bases remained unmatched. Germline values: CDR1 MNHEY, CDR2 SMNVEV (reference sequence). This CDR3 has 19 amino acids. CDR3: CASSLLSGAGGLRTDTQYL. The CDR3 DNA follows: TGTGCCAGCAGTTTATTGTCAGGAGCGGGAGGATTACGCACAGATACGCAGTATCTT.

The table lists this clonotype with a count of one. The chain combines TRBV7-9 with TRBJ2-1, with D possibly matching TRBD2 (5 bases). This CDR3 has 16 amino acids. The V and J ends lost 0 bases and 6 bases respectively, with 15 bases between them. The germline CDR1 and CDR2 sequences are SEHNR and FQNEAQ (reference sequence). The CDR3 region has the DNA TGTGCCAGCAGCTTAGCCGTGGGAGCGGTCTCCAATGAGCAGTTCTTC. Its protein product is CASSLAVGAVSNEQFF.

This clonotype was detected many times. This rearrangement joins TRBV7-9 to TRBJ2-7; D is unclear. This CDR3 is built from 13 residues. V lost 5 bases and J lost 2, with 10 bases in between. Germline V lookup: CDR1 SEHNR, CDR2 FQNEAQ (reference sequence). For the CDR3, the DNA is TGTGCCAGCAGCCCGGACGAAGCCTACGAGCAGTACTTC. This sequence encodes CASSPDEAYEQYF.

This clonotype has a handful of counts. V gene TRBV20-1 combines with J gene TRBJ1-4, with D perhaps matching TRBD1 (5 bases). V lost 7 bases and J 7 bases, leaving 16 bases between the germline ends. The germline CDR1 and CDR2 sequences are DFQATT and SNEGSKA (reference sequence). The CDR3 contains 13 residues. The CDR3 DNA sequence: TGCAGTGTTCCGACGGGGGGAGGTGAAAAACTGTTTTTT. Translating it yields CSVPTGGGEKLFF.